This TCR beta chain was sequenced in a study of blood T cell repertoires in COVID-19. Study in general: Italy, Spain and the United States were the sources of the convalescent and acute COVID-19 samples. PBMCs, B-cell-depleted T cells, or T cells provided the cDNA or gDNA that made up the material.

The CDR3 is 12 amino acids. The V gene's germline CDR1 is MDHEN and CDR2 SYDVKM. The V end lost 6 bases, the J end lost 7 bases, and 9 bases lay between the germline ends. Authors' data handling: Nucleated cell number was recorded as an estimate derived from reference gene primer amplification. Only in-frame clones appear in the TCRdb table, and some are missing; sequencing was by immunoSEQ multiplex PCR. For V, J and clone size, that table is used; D and trimming come from the DNA. The top ten hold roughly 25% of the sample, which has about 87,000 clones, 86% seen once. V gene TRBV28 combines with J gene TRBJ1-4; D ambiguous. Sequencing used peripheral blood. The clonotype originates from a human donor in a cohort sampled during active COVID-19. CDR3 DNA sequence: TGTGCCAGCAGGGGAGAGAGTGAAAAACTGTTTTTT. As protein: CASRGESEKLFF.